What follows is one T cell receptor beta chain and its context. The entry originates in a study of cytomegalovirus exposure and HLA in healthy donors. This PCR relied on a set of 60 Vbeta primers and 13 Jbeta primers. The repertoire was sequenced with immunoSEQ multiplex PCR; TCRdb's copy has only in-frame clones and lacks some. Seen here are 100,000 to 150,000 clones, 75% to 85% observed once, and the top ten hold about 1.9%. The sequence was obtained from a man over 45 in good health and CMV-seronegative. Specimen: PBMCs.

CDR3 coding DNA: TGTGCCAGCAGCCACCGACGGACAGGGGGTGGGGGTGGCTACACCTTC. Protein product: CASSHRRTGGGGGYTF. The gene calls are TRBV14 and TRBJ1-2, with 10 bases that match TRBD1. V lost 3 bases and J lost 7; bases outside the gene matches: 11. The CDR3 totals 16 residues. In germline, CDR1 is SGHDN, CDR2 FVKESK. The variable domain in full, completed from reference TRBV14 and TRBJ1-2, reads EAGVTQFPSHSVIEKGQTVTLRCDPISGHDNLYWYRRVMGKEIKFLLHFVKESKQDESGMPNNRFLAERTGGTYSTLKVQPAELEDSGVYFCASSHRRTGGGGGYTFGSGTRLTVV.